This T cell receptor (beta chain) derives from a study of T cell responses to AZD1222 COVID-19 vaccine. Assay: immunoSEQ multiplex PCR; the TCRdb copy retains only in-frame clones and omits some. Altogether over 70,000 clones are present, roughly 90% being singletons, with the ten largest covering roughly 6%. CDR1 SGHTA and CDR2 FQGNSA come from the germline V gene. The CDR3 loop spans 15 amino acids. The junction had 4 bases not matched to a gene; V was cut back by 2 bases and J by 4 bases. The source is an adult in good health. The chain links TRBV7-2 to TRBJ2-5; 10 nucleotides line up with TRBD2. The specimen was peripheral blood, collected on day 0 of AZD1222 vaccination. The CDR3 nucleotides are TGTGCCAGCAGCTTAACGGGACTAGCGCGAGAGACCCAGTACTTC. Amino acids: CASSLTGLARETQYF.